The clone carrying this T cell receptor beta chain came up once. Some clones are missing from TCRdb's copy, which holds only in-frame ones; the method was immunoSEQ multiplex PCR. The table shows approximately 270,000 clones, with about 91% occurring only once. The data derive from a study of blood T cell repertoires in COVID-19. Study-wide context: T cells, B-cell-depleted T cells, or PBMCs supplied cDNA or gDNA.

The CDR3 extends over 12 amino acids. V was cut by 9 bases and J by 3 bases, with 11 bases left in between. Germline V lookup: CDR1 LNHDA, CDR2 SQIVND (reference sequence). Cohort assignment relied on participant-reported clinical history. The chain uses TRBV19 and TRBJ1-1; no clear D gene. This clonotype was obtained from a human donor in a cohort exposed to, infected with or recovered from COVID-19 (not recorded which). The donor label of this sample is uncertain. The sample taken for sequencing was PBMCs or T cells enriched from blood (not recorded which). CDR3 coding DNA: TGTGCCAGCGGGAGTCCGTACACTGAAGCTTTCTTT. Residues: CASGSPYTEAFF.